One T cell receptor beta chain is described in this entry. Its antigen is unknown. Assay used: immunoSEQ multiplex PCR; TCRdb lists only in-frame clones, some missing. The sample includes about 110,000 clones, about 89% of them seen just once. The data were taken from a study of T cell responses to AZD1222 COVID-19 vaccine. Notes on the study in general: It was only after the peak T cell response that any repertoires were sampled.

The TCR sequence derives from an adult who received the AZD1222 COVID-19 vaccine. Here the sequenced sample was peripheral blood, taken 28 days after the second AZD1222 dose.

As DNA, the CDR3 is TGTGCCAGCGGAGAAGGGGGAGGGACCTACGAGCAGTACTTC. Its translation: CASGEGGGTYEQYF. The chain has TRBV28 and TRBJ2-7; D possibly corresponds to TRBD2 (7 bases). This CDR3 has 14 amino acids. Germline CDR1 MDHEN, CDR2 SYDVKM. V was clipped by 8 bases and J by 2 bases, with 16 bases between them.